This record covers a single T cell receptor beta chain. The specificity of this receptor is unknown. Base qualities were left out, and no much larger clone turns up one base away. The data were taken from a study of PD-1 blockade in mismatch repair-deficient tumors (dated by TCRdb to about 2017). Regarding the complete study: The trial enrolled fewer than 90 consecutive patients with more than ten mismatch repair-deficient cancer types between late 2013 and 2016, all previously treated and progressing. Deep sequencing of TCR CDR3 regions was used to track tumor-associated T cell clones in peripheral blood of patients responding to PD-1 blockade. Overall study results and their limits: After pembrolizumab, tumor-resident clones, which were often undetectable in blood before treatment, expanded rapidly and then contracted, generally ahead of radiologic responses.

The junction shows trimming of 3 bases on V and 3 bases on J, plus 11 bases between the germline ends. The CDR3 numbers 15 residues from cysteine through phenylalanine. Only the CDR3 region is kept as DNA, spanning 45 bases read in frame from base 1. For CDR1 and CDR2, the germline V gene lists SGHTA and FQGTGA. Library preparation used the immunoSEQ multiplex PCR assay. Not all clones reach the TCRdb copy of this immuneACCESS table, which keeps in-frame sequences only. Checked studies attribute under half of the gap to unresolved V genes and leave the rest unexplained. This sample has 90,000 to 120,000 clones in its table, and 70% to 85% of those were observed once. The biggest ten clones account for approximately 6.5% of the sample. For every enrolled patient, mismatch repair deficiency was confirmed by either polymerase chain reaction or immunohistochemistry. TCR sequencing was carried out for three patients who responded to pembrolizumab therapy. Pembrolizumab PD-1 blockade was prospectively tested in advanced mismatch repair-deficient cancers, regardless of tissue of origin, in the phase II trial. Peripheral blood T cell samples were collected serially, before PD-1 blockade began and at several time points afterward. Blood sampling times were reported as weeks after the first pembrolizumab dose.

This clonotype originated in an adult with mismatch repair-deficient cancer. This specimen was peripheral blood, taken approximately 36 weeks after starting pembrolizumab. The chain couples TRBV7-3 to TRBJ2-2, with the D call perhaps TRBD1 or TRBD2, as 5 bases match in each case. The nucleotide sequence is given as TGTGCCAGCAGCTTGAGGGGTCCTGACACCGGGGAGCTGTTTTTT. Translated, this is CASSLRGPDTGELFF.